Below, 10 T cell receptor beta chains from the same sample are listed, as sequenced in a study of blood T cell repertoires in COVID-19. Profiling relied on immunoSEQ multiplex PCR, and the TCRdb table lists in-frame clones only, not all of them. The sample comprises around 250,000 clones, 86% of which are singletons, and approximately 1.5% rests with the top ten. The material sequenced was peripheral blood. Every receptor here comes from an older woman who had recovered from COVID-19.

The chain employs TRBV6-1 and TRBJ1-5; 11 nucleotides align to TRBD1. Germline V gene data show CDR1 as MNHNS and CDR2 as SASEGT. V shed 2 bases, J shed 6 bases, and the junction held 6 bases outside the gene matches. The CDR3 is 16 amino acids. CDR3 loop: CASSELGTGGFQPQHF. The CDR3 bases are TGTGCCAGCAGTGAATTGGGGACAGGGGGTTTTCAGCCCCAGCATTTT.

This rearrangement joins TRBV5-1 to TRBJ2-3; TRBD1 might be the D (6 bases). The CDR3 loop spans 15 amino acids. The germline CDR1 and CDR2 sequences are SGHRS and YFSETQ. V was shortened by 1 base and J by 2 bases, with 11 bases between the two germline ends. CDR3 region: CASSLTGDTTDTQYF. In nucleotides, the CDR3 is TGCGCCAGCAGCTTGACCGGGGACACCACAGATACGCAGTATTTT.

This chain joins TRBV19 and TRBJ1-6; 9 positions match TRBD1. The CDR3 has 14 amino acids. Trimming at V came to 7 bases and at J to 7 bases, leaving 5 bases not matched to a gene. Germline-derived CDR1 and CDR2 are LNHDA and SQIVND (reference sequence). In DNA form, the CDR3 reads TGTGCCAGTACCGAACAGGGGGCGAATTCACCCCTCCACTTT. It specifies CASTEQGANSPLHF.

J is TRBJ1-1 and V is TRBV5-1; possible D gene TRBD1, 6 bases. The CDR3 runs 17 residues. Trimming took off 4 bases at V and 4 bases at J, with 23 bases between the two ends. CDR1 SGHRS and CDR2 YFSETQ come from the germline V gene. This CDR3 is CASSTRQVGALGTEAFF. The CDR3 DNA reads as TGCGCCAGCAGCACCAGACAGGTTGGAGCGTTGGGCACTGAAGCTTTCTTT.

This chain joins TRBV5-1 and TRBJ1-2; D is unresolved. The germline V gene has CDR1 SGHRS and CDR2 YFSETQ. Trimming pared 5 bases from V and 3 bases from J, leaving 14 bases between. There are 14 residues in the CDR3. Here the CDR3 reads CASRGGNVDYGYTF. CDR3 bases: TGCGCCAGCAGGGGAGGGAACGTGGACTATGGCTACACCTTC.

The rearrangement joins TRBV5-1 to TRBJ1-1, with a weak D call TRBD1 (6 bases). Trimming removed 1 base from V and 6 bases from J, with 19 bases in between. Germline V gene lookup returns CDR1 SGHRS and CDR2 YFSETQ. The CDR3 has 16 amino acids. The CDR3 DNA follows: TGCGCCAGCAGCTTGAAACCACAGGGAATTAGCTCTGAAGCTTTCTTT. Translation gives CASSLKPQGISSEAFF.

The chain employs TRBV11-1 and TRBJ1-1; D unclear. Germline V gene sequence: CDR1 SGHAT, CDR2 FQDESV (reference sequence). The CDR3 has 15 residues. V was shortened by 5 bases and J by 3 bases, with 16 bases between the two germline ends. CDR3 in amino acids: CASSPPEREDTEAFF. The CDR3 nucleotides are TGTGCCAGCAGCCCCCCCGAAAGGGAGGACACTGAAGCTTTCTTT.

The chain employs TRBV5-1 and TRBJ2-2; D perhaps matches TRBD2 (5 bases). Germline CDR1 and CDR2: SGHRS and YFSETQ. CDR3 length: 14 residues. The germline V and J ends were trimmed by 3 bases and 6 bases, with 12 bases remaining between them. CDR3 coding DNA: TGCGCCAGCAGCTCCCAAGGGCGGGCCGGGGAGCTGTTTTTT. As protein: CASSSQGRAGELFF.

The table lists this clone with a count of one. V usage is TRBV27 and J usage is TRBJ1-2; D possibly corresponds to TRBD1 (5 bases). The CDR3 covers 14 residues. V dropped 1 base and J dropped 4 bases, with 10 bases sitting between them. Germline V gene sequence: CDR1 MNHEY, CDR2 SMNVEV (reference sequence). The CDR3 DNA reads TGTGCCAGCAGTTTATGGGGGGACCTCTATGGCTACACCTTC. The encoded protein is CASSLWGDLYGYTF.

The J gene is TRBJ2-1, the V gene TRBV6-5; D is ambiguous. CDR3 length equals 14 residues. Germline CDR1 and CDR2: MNHEY and SVGAGI. Trimming stripped 0 bases from V and 8 bases from J, with 11 bases between. The DNA of the CDR3 is TGTGCCAGCAGTTACTCCCCTAGTTCTTATGAGCAGTTCTTC. It encodes CASSYSPSSYEQFF.